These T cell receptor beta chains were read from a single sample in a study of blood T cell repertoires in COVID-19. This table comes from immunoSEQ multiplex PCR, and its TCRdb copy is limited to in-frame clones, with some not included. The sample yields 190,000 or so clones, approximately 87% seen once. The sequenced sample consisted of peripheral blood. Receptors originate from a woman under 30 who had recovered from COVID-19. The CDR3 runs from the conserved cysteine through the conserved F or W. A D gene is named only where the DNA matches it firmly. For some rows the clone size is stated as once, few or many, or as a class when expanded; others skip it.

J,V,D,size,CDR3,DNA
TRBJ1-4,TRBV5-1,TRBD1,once,CASSRSNRQGFPHFLF,TGCGCCAGCAGCAGGAGCAACCGACAGGGTTTTCCCCATTTCCTTTTT
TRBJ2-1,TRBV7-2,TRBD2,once,CASSPGTSGYNEQFF,TGTGCCAGCAGCCCCGGGACTAGCGGCTACAATGAGCAGTTCTTC
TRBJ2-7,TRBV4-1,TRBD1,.,CASSHGGGQGDYEQYF,TGCGCCAGCAGCCACGGTGGGGGACAGGGGGACTACGAGCAGTACTTC
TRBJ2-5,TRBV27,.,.,CASSLGTGYQETQYF,TGTGCCAGCAGTCTCGGGACTGGCTACCAAGAGACCCAGTACTTC
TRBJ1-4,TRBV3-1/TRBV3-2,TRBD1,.,CASRISGGKGANEKLFF,TGTGCCAGCAGAATCTCAGGGGGCAAAGGAGCTAATGAAAAACTGTTTTTT
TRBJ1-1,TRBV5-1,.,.,CASSHTLTGKDTEAFF,TGCGCCAGCAGCCACACCTTAACAGGGAAAGACACTGAAGCTTTCTTT
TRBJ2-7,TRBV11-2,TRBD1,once,CASSLGQGRDEQYF,TGTGCCAGCAGCTTAGGACAGGGAAGGGACGAGCAGTACTTC
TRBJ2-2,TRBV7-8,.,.,CASSLVRTAGELFF,TGTGCCAGCAGCTTAGTTCGTACTGCCGGGGAGCTGTTTTTT
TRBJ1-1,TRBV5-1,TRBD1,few,CASSFTGGTEAFF,TGCGCCAGCAGCTTCACAGGGGGCACTGAAGCTTTCTTT
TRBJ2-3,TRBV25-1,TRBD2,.,CASSLIRLAGVADTQYF,TGTGCCAGCAGTCTTATCCGGCTAGCGGGAGTTGCAGATACGCAGTATTTT
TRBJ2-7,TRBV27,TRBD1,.,CASSLDRGGEQYF,TGTGCCAGCAGTTTAGACAGGGGCGGGGAGCAGTACTTC
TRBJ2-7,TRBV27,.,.,CASSPIPASIREQYF,TGTGCCAGCAGTCCGATCCCCGCCTCTATCAGGGAGCAGTACTTC
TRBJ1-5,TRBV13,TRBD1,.,CASSTGQGGYQPQHF,TGTGCCAGCAGCACAGGACAGGGGGGATATCAGCCCCAGCATTTT
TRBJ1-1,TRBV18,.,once,CASSPPNSNTEAFF,TGTGCCAGCTCACCACCGAACTCGAACACTGAAGCTTTCTTT
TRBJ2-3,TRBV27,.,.,CASRNLHLGLSNTQYF,TGTGCCAGCAGGAACCTCCACTTGGGCCTGTCGAATACGCAGTATTTT
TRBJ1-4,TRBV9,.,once,CASSVGGGLGKLFF,TGTGCCAGCAGCGTAGGGGGCGGTCTCGGAAAACTGTTTTTT
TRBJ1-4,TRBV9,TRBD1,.,CASSPLQGALANEKLFF,TGTGCCAGCAGCCCCTTACAGGGGGCGCTGGCTAATGAAAAACTGTTTTTT
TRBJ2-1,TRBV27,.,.,CASSLSGVPYNEQFF,TGTGCCAGCAGTTTATCAGGGGTTCCCTACAATGAGCAGTTCTTC
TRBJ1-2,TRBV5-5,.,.,CASSLVSAVNYGYTF,TGTGCCAGCAGCTTGGTATCGGCGGTAAACTATGGCTACACCTTC
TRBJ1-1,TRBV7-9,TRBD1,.,CASGIQGVYTEAFF,TGTGCCAGCGGGATACAGGGGGTGTACACTGAAGCTTTCTTT
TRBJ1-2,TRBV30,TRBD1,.,CAWSGQGGSLYGYTF,TGTGCCTGGAGTGGACAGGGGGGATCACTATATGGCTACACCTTC
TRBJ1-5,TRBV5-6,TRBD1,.,CASSLQGALSPQHF,TGTGCCAGCAGCTTGCAGGGGGCCCTATCGCCCCAGCATTTT
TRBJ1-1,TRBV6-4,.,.,CASRNGENTEAFF,TGTGCCAGCAGGAACGGAGAGAACACTGAAGCTTTCTTT
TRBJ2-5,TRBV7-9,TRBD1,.,CASRPLTGAQETQYF,TGTGCCAGCAGGCCCTTGACAGGGGCGCAAGAGACCCAGTACTTC
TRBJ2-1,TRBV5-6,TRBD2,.,CASSGRAKDNEQFF,TGTGCCAGCAGCGGGAGGGCAAAAGACAATGAGCAGTTCTTC
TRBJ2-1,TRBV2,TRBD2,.,CASSEALWLAGVDEQFF,TGTGCCAGCAGTGAAGCGCTTTGGCTAGCGGGAGTCGATGAGCAGTTCTTC
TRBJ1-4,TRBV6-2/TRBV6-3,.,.,CASSPRDEKLFF,TGTGCCAGCAGCCCGAGAGATGAAAAACTGTTTTTT
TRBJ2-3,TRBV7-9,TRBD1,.,CASSPRDVDRQDTQYF,TGTGCCAGCAGCCCACGCGATGTGGACAGGCAGGATACGCAGTATTTT
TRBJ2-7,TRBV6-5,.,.,CASSYRSSYEQYF,TGTGCCAGCAGTTACAGGAGCTCCTACGAGCAGTACTTC
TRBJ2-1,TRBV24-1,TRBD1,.,CATSDLTGQGRNEQFF,TGTGCCACCAGTGATTTGACCGGACAGGGGCGCAATGAGCAGTTCTTC
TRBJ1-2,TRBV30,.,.,CARRSEYGYTF,TGTGCCCGTCGGTCTGAGTATGGCTACACCTTC
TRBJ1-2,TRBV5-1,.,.,CASSLEGQGLGYGYTF,TGCGCCAGCAGCTTGGAGGGACAAGGGCTAGGCTATGGCTACACCTTC
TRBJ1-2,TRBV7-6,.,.,CASSFSGTLPGGYTF,TGTGCCAGCAGCTTCTCCGGGACACTCCCCGGTGGCTACACCTTC
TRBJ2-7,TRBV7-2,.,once,CASSFSTLREQYF,TGTGCCAGCAGCTTCTCTACCCTACGCGAGCAGTACTTC
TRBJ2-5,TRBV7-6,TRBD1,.,CASSLLTGQGLFQETQYF,TGTGCCAGCAGCTTACTTACGGGACAGGGTCTTTTCCAAGAGACCCAGTACTTC
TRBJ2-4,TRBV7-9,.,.,CASSLDLPGSKNIQYF,TGTGCCAGCAGCTTAGACCTACCCGGGTCCAAAAACATTCAGTACTTC
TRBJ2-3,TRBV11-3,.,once,CASSNGAGTDTQYF,TGTGCCAGCAGTAATGGGGCGGGAACAGATACGCAGTATTTT
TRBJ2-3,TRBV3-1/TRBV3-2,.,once,CASSHNSDTQYF,TGTGCCAGCAGCCACAATTCAGATACGCAGTATTTT
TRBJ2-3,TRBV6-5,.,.,CASAGVSTDTQYF,TGTGCCAGCGCCGGGGTTAGCACAGATACGCAGTATTTT
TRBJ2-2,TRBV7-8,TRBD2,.,CASSPPGTSGRDGELFF,TGTGCCAGCAGTCCCCCCGGGACTAGCGGGAGGGACGGGGAGCTGTTTTTT
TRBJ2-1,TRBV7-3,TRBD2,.,CASSLTPRLAGGVAEQFF,TGTGCCAGCAGCTTAACTCCTCGGCTAGCGGGAGGTGTGGCTGAGCAGTTCTTC
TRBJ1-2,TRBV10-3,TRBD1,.,CAISESTGGGYGYTF,TGTGCCATCAGTGAGTCTACAGGGGGAGGTTATGGCTACACCTTC
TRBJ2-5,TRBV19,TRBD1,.,CASSRTGAETQYF,TGTGCCAGTAGTAGGACAGGGGCCGAGACCCAGTACTTC
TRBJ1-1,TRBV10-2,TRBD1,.,CASRTGQLYPEAFF,TGCGCCAGCAGAACGGGACAGCTCTATCCTGAAGCTTTCTTT
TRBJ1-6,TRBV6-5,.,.,CASSYSAGVGSPLHF,TGTGCCAGCAGTTACTCGGCAGGCGTAGGATCACCCCTCCACTTT
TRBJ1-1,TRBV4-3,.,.,CASSQDSQGGSNTEAFF,TGCGCCAGCAGCCAAGATTCGCAAGGGGGTAGTAACACTGAAGCTTTCTTT
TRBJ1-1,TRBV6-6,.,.,CASNIRGVNTEAFF,TGTGCCAGCAATATTCGGGGGGTCAACACTGAAGCTTTCTTT
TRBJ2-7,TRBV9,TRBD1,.,CASSALDRALSYEQYF,TGTGCCAGCAGCGCCCTCGACAGGGCCCTCTCCTACGAGCAGTACTTC
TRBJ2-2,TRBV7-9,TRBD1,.,CASTRQGVTGELFF,TGTGCCAGCACGAGGCAGGGGGTTACTGGGGAGCTGTTTTTT
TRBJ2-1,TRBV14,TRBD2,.,CASSQTSGGRSSYNEQFF,TGTGCCAGCAGCCAAACTAGCGGGGGGAGAAGCTCCTACAATGAGCAGTTCTTC
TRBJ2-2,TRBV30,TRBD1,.,CAWTRTGAGELFF,TGTGCCTGGACTCGGACAGGGGCCGGGGAGCTGTTTTTT
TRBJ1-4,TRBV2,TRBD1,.,CASTWQGAGTNEKLFF,TGTGCCAGCACGTGGCAGGGGGCAGGAACTAATGAAAAACTGTTTTTT
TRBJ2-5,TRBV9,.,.,CASSLGQGGRETQYF,TGTGCCAGCAGCCTTGGTCAGGGGGGCAGGGAGACCCAGTACTTC
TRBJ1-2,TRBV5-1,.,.,CASSLDRVYGYTF,TGCGCCAGCAGCTTGGACAGGGTGTATGGCTACACCTTC
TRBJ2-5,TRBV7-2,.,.,CASSFGGARETQYF,TGTGCCAGCAGCTTTGGGGGGGCTCGGGAGACCCAGTACTTC
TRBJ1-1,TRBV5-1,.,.,CASSFRQGGAITEAFF,TGCGCCAGCAGCTTCCGACAAGGTGGGGCTATCACTGAAGCTTTCTTT
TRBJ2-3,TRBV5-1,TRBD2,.,CASSKGLASAIGTDTQYF,TGCGCCAGCAGCAAGGGACTAGCGAGCGCAATCGGGACAGATACGCAGTATTTT
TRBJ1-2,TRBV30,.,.,CAWSKTVYGYTF,TGTGCCTGGAGCAAAACAGTTTATGGCTACACCTTC